The present T cell receptor (beta chain) was sequenced within a study of OX40 agonist ivuxolimab in advanced cancers. Trimming cost V 5 bases and J 5 bases, with 9 bases left between them. Germline V gene data show CDR1 as SNHLY and CDR2 as FYNNEI. The CDR3 is 12 amino acids. This clone was seen only once. This table comes from immunoSEQ multiplex PCR, and its TCRdb copy is limited to in-frame clones, with some not included. This sample has tens of thousands of clones; 81% occur once, and the top ten carry 4% to 6%. The TCR comes from an adult with an advanced solid tumor such as melanoma, head and neck, liver or kidney cancer. J is TRBJ1-1 and V is TRBV2, with D perhaps matching TRBD1 (6 bases). The sample consisted of CD4+ or CD8+ T cells sorted from blood, taken in a trial of the OX40 agonist ivuxolimab. CDR3 residues: CASSSRGTEAFF. The CDR3 DNA is TGTGCCAGCAGTAGCAGGGGAACTGAAGCTTTCTTT.